This T cell receptor beta chain stems from a study of human T cells and chemical hapten exposure. Across the study: Upper-back patch tests with 0.01% DPC were read at 6 days.

V dropped 0 bases and J dropped 4 bases, with 12 bases sitting between them. The CDR3 is 15 residues long. CDR1 is LGHDT and CDR2 is YNNKEL in the germline V gene (reference sequence). TCRdb itself ran the RACE reads through MiXCR, one entry per CDR3 protein. In the table there are some 71,000 distinct CDR3 sequences, approximately 12% of which are singletons. This clonotype has a count of ten or more. Time point defined: patch test 3, about 24 weeks after DPC sensitization. Treatment in this sample: therapeutic diphenylcyclopropenone sensitization with weekly scalp DPC. Participating donors were patients with alopecia, aged 18 to 70 years, considered appropriate candidates for DPC.

The chain links TRBV3-1 to TRBJ1-2; D is ambiguous. Here the sequenced sample was whole blood, taken in connection with sensitization to the hapten diphenylcyclopropenone (DPC). This TCR derives from a woman between 45 and 65 years old with alopecia areata. Some clones in this sample may be carry-over from other donors' samples. The CDR3 sequence: CASSQEAAGTYGYTF. DNA for the CDR3: TGTGCCAGCAGCCAAGAAGCGGCCGGAACCTATGGCTACACCTTC.